This T cell receptor beta chain comes out of a study of blood T cell repertoires in COVID-19. Produced via immunoSEQ multiplex PCR; TCRdb's table is partial and in-frame only. The data contain around 180,000 clones, more than 65% of them singletons. Trimming took off 2 bases at V and 2 bases at J, with 4 bases between the two ends. This CDR3 has 13 amino acids. The germline V gene encodes CDR1 WNHNN and CDR2 SYGVQD (reference sequence). Sequencing was done on a sample of PBMCs or T cells enriched from blood (not recorded which). The TCR comes from a woman in her 50s with acute COVID-19. The chain is built from TRBV10-1 and TRBJ2-1; D not certain. CDR3 DNA sequence: TGCGCCAGCAGTGAGGGCACCTACAATGAGCAGTTCTTC. It yields the protein CASSEGTYNEQFF.